Below, one T cell receptor (beta chain) is given with its context. Its cognate antigen is unknown. This record comes from a study of Ad26.COV2.S vaccination and SARS-CoV-2 variants. Study findings and constraints: Analyses of TCR breadth and depth may have underestimated total T cell responses.

Libraries were prepared by immunoSEQ multiplex PCR; TCRdb keeps only in-frame clonotypes and omits some of them. The sample yields 180,000 or so clones, roughly 87% seen once. Germline CDR1 is SGHKS and CDR2 is YYEKEE (reference sequence). V was clipped by 4 bases and J by 0 bases, with 11 bases between them. There are 15 residues in the CDR3. The TCR originated in a human donor who had recovered from COVID-19. This chain connects TRBV5-5 to TRBJ2-1; D perhaps matches TRBD2 (5 bases). The sample here was peripheral blood, taken after recovery from COVID-19. CDR3 in amino acids: CASSTTSASYNEQFF. CDR3 sequence (DNA): TGTGCCAGCAGCACAACTAGTGCCTCCTACAATGAGCAGTTCTTC.